The clone carrying this TCR beta chain showed up many times. Its antigen is currently unknown. TCRdb reanalysed the multiplex PCR reads using MiXCR and keeps one entry per CDR3 protein. The sample comprises about 130,000 distinct CDR3 sequences, approximately 22% of which are singletons, and roughly 2.4% rests with the top ten. Germline loops: CDR1 DFQATT, CDR2 SNEGSKA (reference sequence). CDR3 length equals 16 residues. J was trimmed by 0 bases and V by 4 bases; bases with no gene match: 5. This record comes from a study of breast tumors, draining lymph nodes, adjacent tissues. Broader study findings: Luminal-like breast cancer showed significantly higher tumor–nontumor repertoire similarity than basal-like. Data fit most tumor T cells coming from lymph node, expanding in tumor. Tumors had less TCR diversity than lymph nodes, more than nontumor tissue. That most tumor T cells come from lymph nodes remained unproven.

Breast cancer patients provided tissue from their axillary draining lymph nodes. The TCR comes from a female donor with breast cancer. Some clones in this sample may be carry-over from other donors' samples. The sample taken for sequencing was axillary lymph node tissue. The chain is built from TRBV20-1 and TRBJ2-6; 8 nucleotides match TRBD1. CDR3 nucleotides: TGCAGTGCTACAGGGGGCCCAGCCTCTGGGGCCAACGTCCTGACTTTC. As protein: CSATGGPASGANVLTF.